These 10 T cell receptor beta chains originate from one sample sequenced in a study of T cell clonotyping in hematopoietic cell transplantation. Clones were read by immunoSEQ multiplex PCR, and TCRdb kept only the in-frame ones, dropping some. The sample lists 12,000 to 15,000 clones, approximately 84% seen once, with 9.5% to 15% in the top ten. Sequenced material: PBMCs, taken 100 days after allogeneic stem cell transplant. All receptors derive from a male patient aged 45-59 years who had an allogeneic stem cell transplant from an unrelated donor, so T cells may come from the graft donor. Some clones in this sample may be carry-over from other donors' samples.

A single count supports this clone. The CDR3 spells CASGSSYNEQFF. The CDR3 region has the DNA TGTGCCAGTGGCAGCTCCTACAATGAGCAGTTCTTC. The V gene is TRBV19, the J gene TRBJ2-1, with D unresolved. The CDR3 sequence is 12 residues long. Germline V gives CDR1 LNHDA, CDR2 SQIVND (reference sequence). V was pared by 8 bases and J by 0 bases, with 5 bases between.

This rearrangement joins TRBV15 to TRBJ1-1, with D unresolved. CDR3 length equals 13 residues. V was trimmed by 0 bases and J by 6 bases, leaving 8 bases between them. Germline CDR1 and CDR2: LNHNV and YYDKDF (reference sequence). CDR3 DNA: TGTGCCACCAGCAGAGATAGGCGGTCTGAAGCTTTCTTT. It is translated as CATSRDRRSEAFF.

The rearrangement links TRBV29-1 to TRBJ2-3; D remains unclear. The CDR3 length is 12 residues. Germline V CDR1 and CDR2: SQVTM, ANQGSEA. With 4 bases removed from V and 2 bases from J, the gap between germline ends came to 7 bases. CDR3 in amino acids: CSVGTTTDTQYF. The CDR3 region has the DNA TGCAGCGTTGGGACCACCACAGATACGCAGTATTTT.

This clone has more than one count but fewer than ten. The CDR3 DNA is TGCGCCAGCAGCGACCTGCACACCCGGGAGAACTATGGCTACACCTTC. Amino acids: CASSDLHTRENYGYTF. The V call is TRBV10-2, the J call TRBJ1-2, with D uncertain. CDR3 length equals 16 residues. Trimming removed 6 bases at V and 2 bases at J, with 19 bases between. CDR1 and CDR2 (germline): WSHSY, SAAADI.

The chain joins TRBV11-2 to TRBJ2-7, with D uncertain. CDR1 and CDR2 from the germline V gene are SGHAT and FQNNGV. Deletions cut 2 bases from V and 0 bases from J, with 11 bases between. The CDR3 is 15 amino acids. The CDR3, as DNA: TGTGCCAGCAGCTTATCGTCTCACAACTCCTACGAGCAGTACTTC. Its translation: CASSLSSHNSYEQYF.

The rearrangement uses TRBV5-6 and TRBJ2-1; the D gene is possibly TRBD1 (5 bases). V lost 0 bases, J lost 8 bases, and 9 bases lay in between. The germline V gene has CDR1 SGHDT and CDR2 YYEEEE. This CDR3 has 13 amino acids. The CDR3 sequence: CASSLGGGYEQFF. DNA for the CDR3: TGTGCCAGCAGCTTGGGGGGCGGATATGAGCAGTTCTTC.

The chain uses TRBV2 and TRBJ2-1; a weak D match, TRBD2 (6 bases). Trimming took 0 bases from V and 14 from J, leaving 14 bases between them. The CDR3 covers 13 residues. Germline assignment: CDR1 SNHLY and CDR2 FYNNEI. The CDR3 loop reads CASSEADLGGEFF. The DNA for the CDR3 is TGTGCCAGCAGTGAAGCGGACCTCGGCGGGGAGTTCTTC.

This CDR3 is CASSRDRVVEDTQYF. The CDR3 DNA is TGTGCCAGCTCCCGGGACAGGGTAGTTGAGGATACGCAGTATTTT. The rearrangement links TRBV2 to TRBJ2-3; 9 bases map to TRBD1. J lost 6 bases, V lost 8 bases, and 12 bases had no gene match. The germline V gene encodes CDR1 SNHLY and CDR2 FYNNEI. This CDR3 is 15 amino acids long.

The J gene is TRBJ1-5, the V gene TRBV27; 8 nucleotides agree with TRBD1. After removal of 5 bases from V and 9 bases from J, the junction contained 21 bases not matched to a gene. Germline lookup yields CDR1 MNHEY and CDR2 SMNVEV (reference sequence). The CDR3 is made up of 18 amino acids. CDR3 DNA: TGTGCCAGCAGTCCAACCCCCGGACAGGGACGTGCCGTGGGGCCCCAGCATTTT. Translating it yields CASSPTPGQGRAVGPQHF.

This chain uses TRBV9 with TRBJ2-7; TRBD1 matches 10 bases. The CDR3 is 16 amino acids. V lost 0 bases to trimming and J lost 3 bases; unmatched junction nucleotides: 6. The germline CDR1 and CDR2 sequences are SGDLS and YYNGEE. The CDR3 is CASSVGGQGSVYEQYF. The CDR3 bases are TGTGCCAGCAGCGTAGGGGGACAGGGGTCGGTCTACGAGCAGTACTTC.